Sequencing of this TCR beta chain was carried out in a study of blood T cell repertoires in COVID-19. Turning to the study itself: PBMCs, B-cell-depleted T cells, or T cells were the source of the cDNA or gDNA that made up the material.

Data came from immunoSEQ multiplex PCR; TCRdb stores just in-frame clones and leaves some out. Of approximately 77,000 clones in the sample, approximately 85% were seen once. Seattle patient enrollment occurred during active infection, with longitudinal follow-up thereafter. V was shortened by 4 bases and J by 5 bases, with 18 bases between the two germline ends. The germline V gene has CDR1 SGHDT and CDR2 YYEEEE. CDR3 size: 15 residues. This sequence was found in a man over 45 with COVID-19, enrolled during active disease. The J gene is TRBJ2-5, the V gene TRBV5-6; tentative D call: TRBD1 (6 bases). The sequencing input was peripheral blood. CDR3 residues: CASSPYYRVGETQYF. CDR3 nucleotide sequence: TGTGCCAGCAGCCCATACTACAGGGTGGGGGAGACCCAGTACTTC.